This is a list of T cell receptor beta chains from one sample in a study of identical twins. TCRdb called the 5' RACE reads again in MiXCR, with one record for every CDR3 protein. The sample holds roughly 250,000 distinct CDR3 sequences; roughly 13% are singletons and the top ten take 8.8%. Sequenced: memory (CD45RO+) T cells sorted from blood. The receptors derive from a woman between 18 and 30 years old in good health. CDR3s include the opening cysteine and the closing phenylalanine or tryptophan. Fields, in order: V gene, clone size, J gene, D gene, CDR3 DNA, CDR3 protein. D genes are given only for firm matches. Clone size, where shown, is once, few, many, or a class for clones that have expanded.

v_call: TRBV7-9; clone_size: -; j_call: TRBJ2-7; d_call: -; cdr3_nt: TGTGCCAGCACCCTCCACAGCGATGGGGAGCAGTACTTC; cdr3_aa: CASTLHSDGEQYF
v_call: TRBV20-1; clone_size: many; j_call: TRBJ2-7; d_call: -; cdr3_nt: TGCAGTGCCCCGACCCAGAGCTCCTACGAGCAGTACTTC; cdr3_aa: CSAPTQSSYEQYF
v_call: TRBV12-3/TRBV12-4; clone_size: many; j_call: TRBJ2-2; d_call: TRBD2; cdr3_nt: TGTGCCAGCAAGTTCCGGGAGGCGAACACCGGGGAGCTGTTTTTT; cdr3_aa: CASKFREANTGELFF
v_call: TRBV12-3/TRBV12-4; clone_size: -; j_call: TRBJ2-1; d_call: -; cdr3_nt: TGTGCCAGCAGTTTCGTAGGCGGGACCTCCTACAATGAGCAGTTCTTC; cdr3_aa: CASSFVGGTSYNEQFF
v_call: TRBV5-8; clone_size: -; j_call: TRBJ2-3; d_call: -; cdr3_nt: TGTGCCAGCAGCCGATTGCCCGGTCCCACAGATACGCAGTATTTT; cdr3_aa: CASSRLPGPTDTQYF
v_call: TRBV5-5; clone_size: -; j_call: TRBJ2-1; d_call: -; cdr3_nt: TGTGCCAGCAGCACCGGACTACTTTTCGATGAGCAGTTCTTC; cdr3_aa: CASSTGLLFDEQFF
v_call: TRBV5-1; clone_size: -; j_call: TRBJ2-5; d_call: -; cdr3_nt: TGCGCCAGCAGCTTGATGGGGGGTCCTCAAGAGACCCAGTACTTC; cdr3_aa: CASSLMGGPQETQYF
v_call: TRBV12-3/TRBV12-4; clone_size: few; j_call: TRBJ1-1; d_call: -; cdr3_nt: TGTGCCAGCAGTTTGGGGACATTCGGCTTTGCTTCCTTT; cdr3_aa: CASSLGTFGFASF
v_call: TRBV18; clone_size: -; j_call: TRBJ2-3; d_call: TRBD2; cdr3_nt: TGTGCCAGCTCACCGAGAAGCGGGGGGGCAGATACGCAGTATTTT; cdr3_aa: CASSPRSGGADTQYF
v_call: TRBV2; clone_size: -; j_call: TRBJ2-6; d_call: -; cdr3_nt: TGTGCCAGCAGTGTTGAGGGGGAGTCGGTCCTGACTTTC; cdr3_aa: CASSVEGESVLTF
v_call: TRBV7-9; clone_size: many; j_call: TRBJ1-6; d_call: -; cdr3_nt: TGTGCCAGCAGCTTACGGTCCGAGGGGAATTCACCCCTCCACTTT; cdr3_aa: CASSLRSEGNSPLHF
v_call: TRBV12-3/TRBV12-4; clone_size: few; j_call: TRBJ2-3; d_call: TRBD1; cdr3_nt: TGTGCCAGCAGTTTGCAACAGGGGGCAGATACGCAGTATTTT; cdr3_aa: CASSLQQGADTQYF
v_call: TRBV5-5; clone_size: -; j_call: TRBJ2-1; d_call: -; cdr3_nt: TGTGCCAGCAGCTTCGCAGGGGCACCGTACAATGAGCAGTTCTTC; cdr3_aa: CASSFAGAPYNEQFF
v_call: TRBV5-1; clone_size: many; j_call: TRBJ2-1; d_call: TRBD2; cdr3_nt: TGCGCCAGCAGCCGATATACTAGCGGGGGGGTATACAATGAGCAGTTCTTC; cdr3_aa: CASSRYTSGGVYNEQFF
v_call: TRBV20-1; clone_size: -; j_call: TRBJ2-7; d_call: TRBD2; cdr3_nt: TGCAGTGCTAAGACTAGCGGAAACTACGAGCAGTACTTC; cdr3_aa: CSAKTSGNYEQYF
v_call: TRBV21-1; clone_size: -; j_call: TRBJ2-7; d_call: -; cdr3_nt: TGTGCCAGTACTTTTGTACCCACTGATCACGGGAATATCGGACAGGATGGCAACTACGAGCAGTACTTC; cdr3_aa: CASTFVPTDHGNIGQDGNYEQYF
v_call: TRBV11-3; clone_size: -; j_call: TRBJ2-5; d_call: -; cdr3_nt: TGTGCCAGCAGTCTTCATTACCAAGAGACCCAGTACTTC; cdr3_aa: CASSLHYQETQYF
v_call: TRBV5-5; clone_size: many; j_call: TRBJ2-1; d_call: TRBD2; cdr3_nt: TGTGCCAGCAGCAAAGGGACTAGCGGGACCCATGAGCAGTTCTTC; cdr3_aa: CASSKGTSGTHEQFF
v_call: TRBV24-1; clone_size: few; j_call: TRBJ2-1; d_call: TRBD1; cdr3_nt: TGTGCCACCTCTAGGGGGCACCCCTACAATGAGCAGTTCTTC; cdr3_aa: CATSRGHPYNEQFF
v_call: TRBV20-1; clone_size: few; j_call: TRBJ2-1; d_call: -; cdr3_nt: TGCAGTGCTAGAGACGGGTTCGGGAGAGTCTACAATGAGCAGTTCTTC; cdr3_aa: CSARDGFGRVYNEQFF
v_call: TRBV24-1; clone_size: few; j_call: TRBJ2-1; d_call: TRBD2; cdr3_nt: TGTGCCACCAGTGATAGCGGGGGGGCCGTAGGTGAGCAGTTCTTC; cdr3_aa: CATSDSGGAVGEQFF
v_call: TRBV4-2; clone_size: -; j_call: TRBJ2-5; d_call: TRBD1; cdr3_nt: TGTGCCAGGGGCCCTGGGACAGGACAAGAGACCCAGTACTTC; cdr3_aa: CARGPGTGQETQYF
v_call: TRBV7-8; clone_size: few; j_call: TRBJ1-2; d_call: -; cdr3_nt: TGTGCCAGCAGCTCCCCTTTGGATGGCTACACCTTC; cdr3_aa: CASSSPLDGYTF
v_call: TRBV7-9; clone_size: few; j_call: TRBJ1-5; d_call: -; cdr3_nt: TGTGCCAGCAGCCCCGGGACAACTTATCAGCCCCAGCATTTT; cdr3_aa: CASSPGTTYQPQHF
v_call: TRBV6-5; clone_size: many; j_call: TRBJ1-5; d_call: TRBD1; cdr3_nt: TGTGCCAGCAGTTTCTCGCTACAGGGGACGCCCCAGCATTTT; cdr3_aa: CASSFSLQGTPQHF
v_call: TRBV5-1; clone_size: many; j_call: TRBJ1-1; d_call: -; cdr3_nt: TGCGCCAGCAGCATCGACATGAACACTGAAGCTTTCTTT; cdr3_aa: CASSIDMNTEAFF
v_call: TRBV2; clone_size: few; j_call: TRBJ2-5; d_call: -; cdr3_nt: TGTGCCAGCAGTGATGGGTGGGTCGGACAAGAGACCCAGTACTTC; cdr3_aa: CASSDGWVGQETQYF
v_call: TRBV11-2; clone_size: few; j_call: TRBJ2-7; d_call: TRBD2; cdr3_nt: TGTGCCAGCAGCTTCCGGACTAGCGGGAGGAAACTTGCCGAGCAGTACTTC; cdr3_aa: CASSFRTSGRKLAEQYF
v_call: TRBV2; clone_size: -; j_call: TRBJ1-3; d_call: -; cdr3_nt: TGTGCCAGCAAAATCTCTGGAAACACCATATATTTT; cdr3_aa: CASKISGNTIYF
v_call: TRBV7-2; clone_size: -; j_call: TRBJ1-4; d_call: TRBD1; cdr3_nt: TGTGCCAGCAGCCCAGGGACAGCTGGTAATGAAAAACTGTTTTTT; cdr3_aa: CASSPGTAGNEKLFF
v_call: TRBV29-1; clone_size: -; j_call: TRBJ2-3; d_call: -; cdr3_nt: TGCAGCTATATAGGAGACGCGGGACTGGGAACAGATACGCAGTATTTT; cdr3_aa: CSYIGDAGLGTDTQYF
v_call: TRBV20-1; clone_size: once; j_call: TRBJ2-7; d_call: -; cdr3_nt: TGCAGTACCCAACCGAGGGGCTACGAGCAGTACTTC; cdr3_aa: CSTQPRGYEQYF
v_call: TRBV6-1; clone_size: -; j_call: TRBJ2-7; d_call: -; cdr3_nt: TGTGCCAGCAGTGAAGGAGCAGCGCTTACCTACGAGCAGTACTTC; cdr3_aa: CASSEGAALTYEQYF
v_call: TRBV20-1; clone_size: few; j_call: TRBJ1-1; d_call: -; cdr3_nt: TGCAGTGCTAGAGATGGCCGGCGTGACAGGAACACTGAAGCTTTCTTT; cdr3_aa: CSARDGRRDRNTEAFF
v_call: TRBV2; clone_size: many; j_call: TRBJ2-3; d_call: -; cdr3_nt: TGTGCCAGCATGTCTGGACGGCCAACGAGTAAAGATACGCAGTATTTT; cdr3_aa: CASMSGRPTSKDTQYF
v_call: TRBV7-2; clone_size: -; j_call: TRBJ2-5; d_call: -; cdr3_nt: TGTGCCAGCAGCTTAGCGCTTACACTAGCCCACCAAGAGACCCAGTACTTC; cdr3_aa: CASSLALTLAHQETQYF
v_call: TRBV18; clone_size: few; j_call: TRBJ1-2; d_call: -; cdr3_nt: TGTGCCAGCTCACCTACTGGACAGTTCTATGGCTACACCTTC; cdr3_aa: CASSPTGQFYGYTF
v_call: TRBV20-1; clone_size: -; j_call: TRBJ2-7; d_call: TRBD1; cdr3_nt: TGCAGTGTCGAGGGGGCCTTCTACGAGCAGTACTTC; cdr3_aa: CSVEGAFYEQYF
v_call: TRBV20-1; clone_size: few; j_call: TRBJ2-1; d_call: -; cdr3_nt: TGCAGTGCTAATCCCCCGGGCAAATCTATTAATGAGCAGTTCTTC; cdr3_aa: CSANPPGKSINEQFF
v_call: TRBV7-2; clone_size: few; j_call: TRBJ2-5; d_call: -; cdr3_nt: TGTGCCAGCAGCCAAGGTGGACTCTGGGAGACCCAGTACTTC; cdr3_aa: CASSQGGLWETQYF
v_call: TRBV6-2/TRBV6-3; clone_size: -; j_call: TRBJ2-7; d_call: TRBD2; cdr3_nt: TGTGCCAGCAGTCCCTATCCGACTAGCGGGAGTGCGTCCTACGAGCAGTACTTC; cdr3_aa: CASSPYPTSGSASYEQYF
v_call: TRBV20-1; clone_size: -; j_call: TRBJ2-3; d_call: TRBD2; cdr3_nt: TGCAGTGCCCCCGGGACTAGCGGGGGGACGGATACGCAGTATTTT; cdr3_aa: CSAPGTSGGTDTQYF
v_call: TRBV20-1; clone_size: few; j_call: TRBJ2-4; d_call: -; cdr3_nt: TGCAGTGCTAGAAGGCAGGGAGGTTTAGTCAAAAACATTCAGTACTTC; cdr3_aa: CSARRQGGLVKNIQYF
v_call: TRBV18; clone_size: -; j_call: TRBJ2-3; d_call: TRBD2; cdr3_nt: TGTGCCAGCTCACCACCTGCGGGGGTAGATACGCAGTATTTT; cdr3_aa: CASSPPAGVDTQYF
v_call: TRBV5-1; clone_size: -; j_call: TRBJ2-5; d_call: -; cdr3_nt: TGCGCCAGCAGCTTGGAATGGGTCCAAGAGACCCAGTACTTC; cdr3_aa: CASSLEWVQETQYF
v_call: TRBV20-1; clone_size: few; j_call: TRBJ2-1; d_call: -; cdr3_nt: TGCAGTGCTAGAGAATCATTAGATTACAATGAGCAGTTCTTC; cdr3_aa: CSARESLDYNEQFF
v_call: TRBV4-2; clone_size: many; j_call: TRBJ2-3; d_call: -; cdr3_nt: TGTGCCAGCAGCCAAGCCCGAGGACAGCCAGATACGCAGTATTTT; cdr3_aa: CASSQARGQPDTQYF
v_call: TRBV6-5; clone_size: -; j_call: TRBJ1-2; d_call: TRBD1; cdr3_nt: TGTGCCAGCAGTTACTCAGAACAGGGGGCGAGTGGCTACACCTTC; cdr3_aa: CASSYSEQGASGYTF
v_call: TRBV7-8; clone_size: few; j_call: TRBJ1-4; d_call: -; cdr3_nt: TGTGCCAGCAGCCTAAGTCGGGCTAATGAAAAACTGTTTTTT; cdr3_aa: CASSLSRANEKLFF
v_call: TRBV5-1; clone_size: many; j_call: TRBJ1-1; d_call: -; cdr3_nt: TGCGCCAGCAGATCGGACGGGAACACTGAAGCTTTCTTT; cdr3_aa: CASRSDGNTEAFF
v_call: TRBV20-1; clone_size: few; j_call: TRBJ1-5; d_call: TRBD1; cdr3_nt: TGCAGTGCGCCCAGGACAGGGATGAATCAGCCCCAGCATTTT; cdr3_aa: CSAPRTGMNQPQHF
v_call: TRBV6-2/TRBV6-3; clone_size: -; j_call: TRBJ2-2; d_call: -; cdr3_nt: TGTGCCAGCAGTCTCCTACTGGGGCGAAGTACCGGGGAGCTGTTTTTT; cdr3_aa: CASSLLLGRSTGELFF
v_call: TRBV19; clone_size: -; j_call: TRBJ1-1; d_call: -; cdr3_nt: TGTGCCAGTAGTCCGGGACACGCGTCGAGGTCATTCTTT; cdr3_aa: CASSPGHASRSFF
v_call: TRBV6-5; clone_size: many; j_call: TRBJ2-2; d_call: -; cdr3_nt: TGTGCCAGCAGTTACGGTCGGGAAACGAACACCGGGGAGCTGTTTTTT; cdr3_aa: CASSYGRETNTGELFF
v_call: TRBV29-1; clone_size: -; j_call: TRBJ2-5; d_call: TRBD1; cdr3_nt: TGCAGCGGCAGGGGGCCTCAAGAGACCCAGTACTTC; cdr3_aa: CSGRGPQETQYF